Below, 28 T cell receptor beta chains from the same sample are listed, as sequenced in a study of shared clonotypes between healthy human individuals. Clones were sequenced by immunoSEQ multiplex PCR, and TCRdb holds only the in-frame ones, with some missing. The sample carries roughly 1,000,000 clones, 75% to 85% recorded once. The sample comprised memory CD4+ T cells from PBMCs. Subset of the sample: CD45RA-negative fraction. These receptors were obtained from a young man in good health. Some clones in this sample may be carry-over from other donors' samples.

This clone was seen repeatedly, ten times or more. The chain has TRBV4-1 and TRBJ2-5, with TRBD2 matching 7 bases. The CDR3 is 16 amino acids. CDR1 and CDR2 (germline): MGHRA, YSYEKL. V shed 1 base, J shed 1 base, and the junction held 6 bases outside the gene matches. CDR3 DNA sequence: TGCGCCAGCAGCCAAGTTCCTAGCGGATTCCAAGAGACCCAGTACTTC. This sequence encodes CASSQVPSGFQETQYF.

The V gene is TRBV11-2, the J gene TRBJ2-2, with TRBD2 matching 8 bases. Germline lookup yields CDR1 SGHAT and CDR2 FQNNGV. The CDR3 totals 15 residues. J was trimmed by 6 bases and V by 6 bases; bases with no gene match: 9. The CDR3 DNA reads TGTGCCAGCAGTCCACCGGGACTAGTCCCCGGGGAGCTGTTTTTT. Translating it yields CASSPPGLVPGELFF.

The chain employs TRBV28 and TRBJ1-5; D ambiguous. V was trimmed by 4 bases and J by 5 bases, leaving 6 bases between them. CDR3 length: 12 amino acids. Germline V lookup: CDR1 MDHEN, CDR2 SYDVKM. The CDR3, as DNA: TGTGCCAGCAGTTCCCCAGATCAGCCCCAGCATTTT. Translated, it gives CASSSPDQPQHF.

The genes are TRBV10-3 and TRBJ1-2; no clear D gene. Germline V gene sequence: CDR1 ENHRY, CDR2 SYGVKD. V was trimmed by 3 bases and J by 5 bases, leaving 10 bases between them. The CDR3 is 13 residues long. CDR3 residues: CAISDNIDYGYTF. DNA for the CDR3: TGTGCCATCAGTGATAATATCGATTATGGCTACACCTTC.

The chain recombines TRBV30 with TRBJ2-3, with 8 positions matching TRBD2. The CDR3 runs to 15 residues. The germline V gene has CDR1 GTSNPN and CDR2 SVGIG (reference sequence). In DNA form, the CDR3 reads TGTGCTTCGGGTTCACGGGAGGGCCCATCAGATACGCAGTATTTT. Encoded protein: CASGSREGPSDTQYF.

This clone was seen more than once but under ten times. The chain employs TRBV2 and TRBJ1-2; D gene ambiguous. Deletions cut 6 bases from V and 1 base from J, with 12 bases between. This CDR3 comprises 14 residues. CDR1 and CDR2 from the germline V gene are SNHLY and FYNNEI. Written as DNA, the CDR3 is TGTGCCAGCAGAGGCCAAAGCCTTAACTATGGCTACACCTTC. Translation: CASRGQSLNYGYTF.

A word on this clone: At the DNA level, this CDR3 is encoded by other sequences in the same sample as well. The V and J genes are TRBV2 and TRBJ1-1; D might be TRBD1 (6 bases). V was shortened by 2 bases and J by 11 bases, with 9 bases between the two germline ends. CDR1 is SNHLY and CDR2 is FYNNEI in the germline V gene. The CDR3 is 11 residues long. The CDR3 sequence is CASSERGGAFF. The CDR3, as DNA: TGTGCCAGCAGTGAACGAGGGGGGGCTTTCTTT. Full variable domain (rest looked up from reference TRBV2 and TRBJ1-1): EPEVTQTPSHQVTQMGQEVILRCVPISNHLYFYWYRQILGQKVEFLVSFYNNEISEKSEIFDDQFSVERPDGSNFTLKIRSTKLEDSAMYFCASSERGGAFFGQGTRLTVV.

V usage is TRBV11-2 and J usage is TRBJ2-1, with a possible D match to TRBD1 (6 bases). Looked up from germline, CDR1 is SGHAT and CDR2 is FQNNGV. V lost 0 bases and J 13 bases, leaving 13 bases between the germline ends. This CDR3 has 13 amino acids. The CDR3 region is CASSLDGGRGQFF. Written as DNA, the CDR3 is TGTGCCAGCAGCTTAGATGGCGGCAGGGGCCAGTTCTTC.

The gene calls are TRBV7-2 and TRBJ2-3, with TRBD2 matching 10 bases. V trimming: 2 bases; J trimming: 4 bases; junction bases outside the gene matches: 3. Germline V gives CDR1 SGHTA, CDR2 FQGNSA. The CDR3 is made up of 15 amino acids. The CDR3 nucleotides are TGTGCCAGCAGCTTATCAGCGGGAGGGGCAGATACGCAGTATTTT. Translating gives CASSLSAGGADTQYF.

This clone was seen only a few times. V and J are TRBV4-2 and TRBJ2-1; D may be TRBD1 (5 bases). The V gene lost 0 bases and the J gene lost 5 bases, with 11 bases spanning the gap. The CDR3 runs to 15 residues. The V gene's germline CDR1 is LGHNA and CDR2 YNFKEQ. The CDR3 bases are TGTGCCAGCAGCCAAGAGACAGCCATCAACAATGAGCAGTTCTTC. Protein sequence: CASSQETAINNEQFF.

The chain joins TRBV10-3 to TRBJ2-1, with D unresolved. V lost 3 bases, J lost 0 bases, and 12 bases lay in between. The CDR3 has 16 amino acids. Germline V gives CDR1 ENHRY, CDR2 SYGVKD. CDR3 amino acids: CAISDLADSSYNEQFF. The CDR3 region has the DNA TGTGCCATCAGTGATTTGGCGGATAGCTCCTACAATGAGCAGTTCTTC.

This clone was found a few times. The J gene is TRBJ2-4, the V gene TRBV2; 11 nucleotides agree with TRBD1. The V gene end was trimmed by 4 bases and the J gene end by 6 bases; junction bases not matched to a gene: 5. Germline V gene lookup returns CDR1 SNHLY and CDR2 FYNNEI. The CDR3 length is 15 residues. CDR3 DNA sequence: TGTGCCAGCAGTGCAGCCGGGACAGGGGGAAACATTCAGTACTTC. Translating gives CASSAAGTGGNIQYF.

The V gene is TRBV7-2, the J gene TRBJ2-1, with a possible D match to TRBD2 (5 bases). V lost 2 bases and J 1 base, leaving 9 bases between the germline ends. Germline CDR1 and CDR2: SGHTA and FQGNSA. The CDR3 is made up of 15 amino acids. DNA for the CDR3: TGTGCCAGCAGCTTATCGCCGGGGTCCTACAATGAGCAGTTCTTC. Translating it yields CASSLSPGSYNEQFF. The variable domain in full, with the rest retrieved from reference TRBV7-2 and TRBJ2-1, is GAGVSQSPSNKVTEKGKDVELRCDPISGHTALYWYRQSLGQGLEFLIYFQGNSAPDKSGLPSDRFSAERTGGSVSTLTIQRTQQEDSAVYLCASSLSPGSYNEQFFGPGTRLTVL.

The rearrangement links TRBV18 to TRBJ1-1; D call uncertain. The V and J ends lost 1 base and 6 bases respectively, with 18 bases between them. The CDR3 consists of 16 residues. Looked up from germline, CDR1 is KGHSH and CDR2 is LQKENI. The CDR3 protein is CASSPQVGISGAEAFF. The CDR3, as DNA: TGTGCCAGCTCACCACAGGTGGGGATTAGCGGCGCTGAAGCTTTCTTT. Supplemented by reference TRBV18 and TRBJ1-1, the full variable domain reads NAGVMQNPRHLVRRRGQEARLRCSPMKGHSHVYWYRQLPEEGLKFMVYLQKENIIDESGMPKERFSAEFPKEGPSILRIQQVVRGDSAAYFCASSPQVGISGAEAFFGQGTRLTVV.

The rearrangement uses TRBV14 and TRBJ2-1; 8 bases fit TRBD2. The V and J ends lost 3 bases and 3 bases, in that order; junction bases with no gene match: 4. Germline lookup yields CDR1 SGHDN and CDR2 FVKESK. The CDR3 spans 15 residues. CDR3 loop: CASSQPGLGYNEQFF. CDR3 DNA: TGTGCCAGCAGCCAGCCGGGACTAGGCTACAATGAGCAGTTCTTC.

The chain is built from TRBV5-1 and TRBJ1-1; 9 bases fit TRBD1. There are 14 residues in the CDR3. The V and J ends lost 5 bases and 6 bases, in that order; junction bases with no gene match: 8. Germline loops: CDR1 SGHRS, CDR2 YFSETQ. CDR3 amino acids: CASRAGTGSPEAFF. Written as DNA, the CDR3 is TGCGCCAGCAGAGCCGGGACAGGGTCTCCTGAAGCTTTCTTT.

In regard to this clone: Other DNA sequences in the sample encode the same CDR3. The chain employs TRBV5-8 and TRBJ2-2; 10 bases align to TRBD1. This CDR3 contains 16 residues. J lost 0 bases, V lost 3 bases, and 2 bases had no gene match. Germline assignment: CDR1 SGHTS and CDR2 YDEGEE. This CDR3 reads CASSSGQGANTGELFF. The CDR3 region has the DNA TGTGCCAGCAGCTCAGGACAGGGGGCGAACACCGGGGAGCTGTTTTTT.

This clone was observed a single time. The rearrangement uses TRBV10-3 and TRBJ2-1, with 7 bases matching TRBD1. The ends lost 10 bases at V and 3 bases at J; junction bases unmatched: 9. Germline V gene data show CDR1 as ENHRY and CDR2 as SYGVKD. This CDR3 has 14 residues. The CDR3 loop reads CATKRDSGYNEQFF. The CDR3 nucleotides are TGTGCCACAAAACGGGACAGCGGCTACAATGAGCAGTTCTTC.

The genes are TRBV2 and TRBJ2-5; unclear D gene. CDR3 length: 15 residues. Trimming took off 1 base at V and 5 bases at J, with 14 bases between the two ends. The germline V gene has CDR1 SNHLY and CDR2 FYNNEI. CDR3 sequence: CASSEESGQEETQYF. CDR3 coding DNA: TGTGCCAGCAGTGAAGAGAGTGGGCAGGAGGAGACCCAGTACTTC.

The chain recombines TRBV7-8 with TRBJ2-7, with D hard to call. V gave up 5 bases and J gave up 2 bases, with 19 bases separating them. The CDR3 runs 16 residues. Germline CDR1 SGHVS, CDR2 FQNEAQ. DNA of the CDR3: TGTGCCAGCAGCCGGGCCGACGGCCGATTAGCCTACGAGCAGTACTTC. This codes for CASSRADGRLAYEQYF.

V gene TRBV18 combines with J gene TRBJ2-7; tentative D call: TRBD1 (6 bases). There are 15 residues in the CDR3. Looked up from germline, CDR1 is KGHSH and CDR2 is LQKENI. V lost 2 bases, J lost 3 bases, and 14 bases lay in between. CDR3 nucleotide sequence: TGTGCCAGCTCACCATTGACAGGTGCGAACTACGAGCAGTACTTC. Its translation: CASSPLTGANYEQYF.

The CDR3 loop reads CASSPDREVKPQHF. The CDR3 nucleotides read TGTGCCAGCTCACCGGACAGGGAGGTGAAGCCCCAGCATTTT. The V gene is TRBV18, the J gene TRBJ1-5, with 8 bases aligning to TRBD1. The CDR3 totals 14 residues. The V gene end was trimmed by 3 bases and the J gene end by 8 bases; junction bases not matched to a gene: 6. The germline gives CDR1 KGHSH, CDR2 LQKENI.

V and J are TRBV5-1 and TRBJ2-5; 8 bases fit TRBD2. The ends lost 9 bases at V and 5 bases at J; junction bases unmatched: 18. The CDR3 sequence is 16 residues long. Per germline, CDR1 SGHRS and CDR2 YFSETQ. The CDR3 region is CATSLERLALGETQYF. The CDR3 DNA reads as TGCGCCACATCCCTGGAAAGACTAGCGCTAGGGGAGACCCAGTACTTC. The entire variable domain, with the rest obtained from reference TRBV5-1 and TRBJ2-5, is as follows: KAGVTQTPRYLIKTRGQQVTLSCSPISGHRSVSWYQQTPGQGLQFLFEYFSETQRNKGNFPGRFSGRQFSNSRSEMNVSTLELGDSALYLCATSLERLALGETQYFGPGTRLLVL.

J is TRBJ2-7 and V is TRBV7-9, with D maybe TRBD2 (6 bases). The CDR3 contains 11 residues. V lost 5 bases and J 10 bases, leaving 12 bases between the germline ends. The germline gives CDR1 SEHNR, CDR2 FQNEAQ (reference sequence). CDR3 region: CASSPLARQYF. CDR3 bases: TGTGCCAGCAGCCCGCTAGCGAGACAGTACTTC. Variable domain in full (rest from reference TRBV7-9 and TRBJ2-7): DTGVSQNPRHKITKRGQNVTFRCDPISEHNRLYWYRQTLGQGPEFLTYFQNEAQLEKSRLLSDRFSAERPKGSFSTLEIQRTEQGDSAMYLCASSPLARQYFGPGTRLTVT.

This clone came up many times. This chain uses TRBV11-3 with TRBJ2-7; D is unresolved. Trimming pared 5 bases from V and 0 bases from J, leaving 11 bases between. The CDR3 runs to 14 residues. The germline V gene has CDR1 SGHNT and CDR2 YENEEA. The CDR3 DNA is TGTGCCAGCAGCCCCAGGTCCAACTCCTACGAGCAGTACTTC. This translates into CASSPRSNSYEQYF. The variable domain in full, completed from reference TRBV11-3 and TRBJ2-7, reads EAGVVQSPRYKIIEKKQPVAFWCNPISGHNTLYWYLQNLGQGPELLIRYENEEAVDDSQLPKDRFSAERLKGVDSTLKIQPAELGDSAVYLCASSPRSNSYEQYFGPGTRLTVT.

V usage is TRBV5-5 and J usage is TRBJ1-5; TRBD1 aligns across 10 bases. With 3 bases clipped from V and 3 bases from J, the junction kept 3 bases outside the gene matches. CDR1 is SGHKS and CDR2 is YYEKEE in the germline V gene (reference sequence). There are 15 residues in the CDR3. This chain's CDR3 is CASSSGTGVNQPQHF. DNA for the CDR3: TGTGCCAGCAGCTCGGGGACAGGGGTCAATCAGCCCCAGCATTTT.

Comments on this clone: Within the sample, other DNA sequences also encode this same CDR3. The chain recombines TRBV6-5 with TRBJ1-1; no clear D gene. The V end was cut by 0 bases, the J end by 0 bases, with 8 bases between. Germline V gene lookup returns CDR1 MNHEY and CDR2 SVGAGI. This CDR3 has 15 residues. The CDR3 spells CASSYSGSMNTEAFF. CDR3 DNA: TGTGCCAGCAGTTACTCAGGCAGCATGAACACTGAAGCTTTCTTT.

V gene TRBV5-6 combines with J gene TRBJ2-3; 7 bases match TRBD2. This CDR3 has 16 residues. V was clipped by 0 bases and J by 3 bases; unmatched bases: 7. CDR1 is SGHDT and CDR2 is YYEEEE in the germline V gene. The DNA of the CDR3 is TGTGCCAGCAGCTTGGTAGGACTAGAAAAGACAGATACGCAGTATTTT. It is translated as CASSLVGLEKTDTQYF.